The 31 T cell receptor beta chains listed next were all sequenced from one sample in a study of T cells in Graves' hyperthyroidism and ophthalmopathy. RNA transcripts served as the template for amplifying TCR beta CDR3 regions. The TCR CDR3 first-round RT-PCR relied on the HTBI primer set. TCRdb itself ran the multiplex PCR reads through MiXCR, one entry per CDR3 protein. The table records over 700,000 distinct CDR3 sequences, more than 30% of them present only once. Sample: blood. Receptor source: a man aged 18 to 29 with Graves' hyperthyroidism.

This clonotype showed up many times. This chain links TRBV2 with TRBJ1-1; a possible D gene is TRBD1 (6 bases). CDR3 length: 14 residues. The V and J ends lost 5 bases and 0 bases respectively, with 10 bases between them. The germline gives CDR1 SNHLY, CDR2 FYNNEI. CDR3 sequence: CASSQDSLNTEAFF. Written as DNA, the CDR3 is TGTGCCAGCAGTCAGGACAGTCTGAACACTGAAGCTTTCTTT.

This clonotype showed up just a few times. V usage is TRBV12-3 or TRBV12-4 and J usage is TRBJ1-2; D perhaps matches TRBD1 (5 bases). V lost 10 bases, J lost 3 bases, and 15 bases lay in between. The CDR3 length is 13 residues. The CDR3: CAIGGGSDYGYTF. CDR3 bases: TGTGCCATCGGGGGGGGGTCTGACTATGGCTACACCTTC.

This clonotype showed up many times. The genes are TRBV29-1 and TRBJ1-3; TRBD1 aligns across 8 bases. This CDR3 spans 15 amino acids. Losses at the gene ends were 3 bases for V and 2 bases for J; bases not matched to a gene: 6. CDR1 is SQVTM, CDR2 ANQGSEA, per germline. This chain's CDR3 is CSVDIMDRAGNTIYF. The DNA for the CDR3 is TGCAGCGTTGATATCATGGACAGGGCTGGAAACACCATATATTTT.

This clonotype came up a few times. The genes are TRBV20-1 and TRBJ2-7; D not certain. The CDR3 is 11 residues long. Trimming pared 5 bases from V and 3 bases from J, leaving 8 bases between. The V gene's germline CDR1 is DFQATT and CDR2 SNEGSKA (reference sequence). CDR3 residues: CSAPPLYEQYF. CDR3 in DNA: TGCAGTGCTCCACCCCTCTACGAGCAGTACTTC.

A few counts support this clonotype. This sequence joins TRBV12-3 or TRBV12-4 and TRBJ1-1; D perhaps matches TRBD1 (6 bases). V shed 7 bases and J shed 5 bases, with 17 bases lying between them. This CDR3 region has 14 residues. CDR3 bases: TGTGCCAGCAAACCGGCGGGGGGCTTGACTGAAGCTTTCTTT. Protein: CASKPAGGLTEAFF.

The chain links TRBV12-3 or TRBV12-4 to TRBJ1-5, with D perhaps matching TRBD1 (5 bases). Between the trimmed V and J ends, which lost 7 bases and 6 bases, there was a span of 22 bases. CDR3 length: 16 amino acids. The DNA of the CDR3 is TGTGCCAGCAACGGGGCGGCAGGGAAAAGAGGTCAGCCCCAGCATTTT. It specifies CASNGAAGKRGQPQHF.

This chain joins TRBV20-1 and TRBJ1-6, with D perhaps TRBD1 (6 bases). This CDR3 has 14 amino acids. The germline V and J ends were trimmed by 7 bases and 7 bases, with 17 bases remaining between them. The germline CDR1 and CDR2 sequences are DFQATT and SNEGSKA (reference sequence). This CDR3 reads CSVLRGGGNSPLHF. CDR3 sequence (DNA): TGCAGTGTTTTGAGAGGGGGAGGGAATTCACCCCTCCACTTT.

This chain uses TRBV29-1 with TRBJ2-7, with TRBD1 matching 8 bases. This CDR3 region has 12 residues. V dropped 6 bases and J dropped 6; count of bases not matched to a gene: 7. CDR1 and CDR2 from the germline V gene are SQVTM and ANQGSEA. As DNA, the CDR3 is TGCAGCGTCATGGACAGGGATCGCGAGCAGTACTTC. Translation: CSVMDRDREQYF.

This chain joins TRBV14 and TRBJ2-7; possibly TRBD2 for D (7 bases). Germline V CDR1 and CDR2: SGHDN, FVKESK. The CDR3 contains 14 residues. V was pared by 3 bases and J by 5 bases, with 14 bases between. The CDR3 loop reads CASSQWRGLNEQYF. CDR3 nucleotide sequence: TGTGCCAGCAGCCAGTGGCGGGGGCTCAACGAGCAGTACTTC.

The V and J genes are TRBV4-1 and TRBJ1-5; D is undetermined. Trimming took 0 bases from V and 3 from J, leaving 3 bases between them. The germline gives CDR1 MGHRA, CDR2 YSYEKL. The CDR3 has 13 residues. Written as DNA, the CDR3 is TGCGCCAGCAGCCAAGATTTCAATCAGCCCCAGCATTTT. It yields the protein CASSQDFNQPQHF.

This clonotype has more than one count but fewer than ten. The chain joins TRBV13 to TRBJ1-6, with a possible D match to TRBD1 (5 bases). Trimming pared 5 bases from V and 5 bases from J, leaving 16 bases between. The CDR3 is 16 amino acids. CDR1 is PRHDT, CDR2 FYEKMQ, per germline (reference sequence). The CDR3 DNA sequence: TGTGCCAGCAGCAGCCGAACAGGAGACCATAATTCACCCCTCCACTTT. As protein: CASSSRTGDHNSPLHF.

As for this clonotype: One junction end disagrees with the germline gene, perhaps due to a read error. The V gene is TRBV7-6, the J gene TRBJ2-7, with D unresolved. Germline lookup yields CDR1 SGHVS and CDR2 FNYEAQ. The CDR3 has 14 residues. The CDR3 loop is CASSLSATSSEQYF. CDR3 coding DNA: TGTGCCAGCAGCTTATCAGCGACCTCCTCCGAGCAGTACTTC.

As regards this clonotype: One base away lies a much larger clone, so this may be a sequencing read error. The rearrangement links TRBV10-3 to TRBJ2-2, with D perhaps matching TRBD2 (5 bases). Per the germline V gene, CDR1 is ENHRY and CDR2 is SYGVKD. The CDR3 extends over 17 amino acids. The V and J ends lost 4 bases and 0 bases respectively, with 15 bases between them. The CDR3 loop is CAISVIRRVANTGELFF. CDR3 in DNA: TGTGCCATCAGTGTGATTAGGCGGGTCGCGAACACCGGGGAGCTGTTTTTT.

This clonotype appeared many times. The CDR3 loop reads CASSLTGGSNQPQHF. The CDR3 bases are TGTGCCAGCAGCCTAACCGGGGGCAGCAATCAGCCCCAGCATTTT. This chain uses TRBV7-8 with TRBJ1-5, with D perhaps TRBD1 (6 bases). Per the germline V gene, CDR1 is SGHVS and CDR2 is FQNEAQ. The CDR3 length is 15 residues. With 5 bases removed from V and 1 base from J, the gap between germline ends came to 12 bases.

The J gene is TRBJ2-5, the V gene TRBV5-1; 9 bases align to TRBD1. CDR1 SGHRS and CDR2 YFSETQ come from the germline V gene. The length of the CDR3 is 17 residues. Trimming removed 3 bases from V and 4 bases from J; junction bases left unmatched: 13. CDR3 nucleotides: TGCGCCAGCAGCTCTCACTCTACGGGACAGGGTCGAGAGACCCAGTACTTC. Its translation is CASSSHSTGQGRETQYF. The variable domain in full, completed from reference TRBV5-1 and TRBJ2-5, reads KAGVTQTPRYLIKTRGQQVTLSCSPISGHRSVSWYQQTPGQGLQFLFEYFSETQRNKGNFPGRFSGRQFSNSRSEMNVSTLELGDSALYLCASSSHSTGQGRETQYFGPGTRLLVL.

The chain links TRBV7-9 to TRBJ2-2; tentatively, D is TRBD1 (6 bases). The length of the CDR3 is 16 residues. The V end lost 6 bases, the J end lost 3 bases, and 17 bases lay between the germline ends. In germline, CDR1 is SEHNR, CDR2 FQNEAQ (reference sequence). The CDR3 DNA reads TGTGCCAGCAGTCACACAGGGTACCGACACACCGGGGAGCTGTTTTTT. Amino acid sequence: CASSHTGYRHTGELFF.

This clonotype occurred many times. The CDR3 sequence is CASSPQDRVGSNQPQHF. CDR3 sequence (DNA): TGTGCCAGTAGTCCCCAAGACAGGGTCGGTAGCAATCAGCCCCAGCATTTT. The V call is TRBV19, the J call TRBJ1-5; 7 bases map to TRBD1. Germline V gene data show CDR1 as LNHDA and CDR2 as SQIVND (reference sequence). The CDR3 is made up of 17 amino acids. V trimming: 5 bases; J trimming: 0 bases; junction bases outside the gene matches: 10.

This clonotype was found once. The CDR3 carries no conserved terminal phenylalanine or tryptophan, so it likely arises from a read error. The chain links TRBV5-5 to TRBJ2-7; TRBD2 might be the D (5 bases). The CDR3 has 11 amino acids. Germline-derived CDR1 and CDR2 are SGHKS and YYEKEE (reference sequence). V lost 2 bases to trimming and J lost 5 bases, with 5 bases between them. The CDR3 region has the DNA TGTGCCAGCAGCTTCGGGAACGAGCAGTACCTC. Its protein is CASSFGNEQYL.

This chain joins TRBV4-2 and TRBJ1-6; D gene uncertain. The CDR3 covers 16 residues. From germline, CDR1 is LGHNA and CDR2 YNFKEQ. The V and J ends lost 5 bases and 0 bases respectively, with 11 bases between them. In nucleotides, the CDR3 is TGTGCCAGCAGCAAGGACGGAAACTCCTATAATTCACCCCTCCACTTT. Its protein is CASSKDGNSYNSPLHF.

This clonotype was picked up many times. The chain couples TRBV4-2 to TRBJ1-2; D remains ambiguous. This CDR3 comprises 15 residues. Trimming shortened V by 1 base and J by 3 bases, and 12 bases separated the two germline ends. Germline V gene sequence: CDR1 LGHNA, CDR2 YNFKEQ. The CDR3 here is CASSQGVGGDYGYTF. The CDR3 region has the DNA TGTGCCAGCAGCCAAGGGGTAGGCGGTGACTATGGCTACACCTTC.

About this clonotype itself: The junction and the germline gene differ at one end; a read error may be behind it. CDR3 sequence reads: CAISYSAGAGGELFF. The CDR3 DNA reads as TGTGCCATCAGTTACTCGGCGGGAGCGGGCGGGGAGCTGTTTTTT. The rearrangement uses TRBV6-5 and TRBJ2-2; 7 bases are a match to TRBD2. The germline V gene encodes CDR1 MNHEY and CDR2 SVGAGI. The CDR3 sequence is 15 residues long.

CDR3 bases: TGTGCCAGCAGTGGACAGGGGGCGGTCGTACGGGGCACTGAAGCTTTCTTT. Its protein is CASSGQGAVVRGTEAFF. The J gene is TRBJ1-1, the V gene TRBV2; 10 bases match TRBD1. Trimming cost V 4 bases and J 4 bases; bases outside gene matches: 12. The CDR3 length is 17 residues. Germline CDR1 reads SNHLY; CDR2 reads FYNNEI.

CDR3 loop: CASSLGTVELFF. CDR3 DNA: TGTGCCAGCAGCTTAGGGACGGTGGAGCTGTTTTTT. This sequence joins TRBV7-6 and TRBJ2-2; no clear D gene. This CDR3 contains 12 residues. The germline V gene has CDR1 SGHVS and CDR2 FNYEAQ. V was shortened by 1 base and J by 10 bases, with 7 bases between the two germline ends.

The chain couples TRBV5-1 to TRBJ1-2, with TRBD1 as a possible D gene (6 bases). V was pared by 4 bases and J by 2 bases, with 12 bases between. CDR3 size: 14 residues. The germline gives CDR1 SGHRS, CDR2 YFSETQ. Written as DNA, the CDR3 is TGCGCCAGCAGCCGCACCCAGGGGAACTATGGCTACACCTTC. Amino acids: CASSRTQGNYGYTF.

In this sample, this clonotype turned up a few times. The V gene is TRBV5-1, the J gene TRBJ1-4; 7 bases are a match to TRBD1. Germline V gene lookup returns CDR1 SGHRS and CDR2 YFSETQ. Trimming removed 0 bases from V and 7 bases from J; junction bases left unmatched: 6. The CDR3 covers 15 residues. The CDR3 bases are TGCGCCAGCAGCTTGGGTTACAGGGGCCTTGAAAAACTGTTTTTT. Translation: CASSLGYRGLEKLFF.

This clonotype came up a few times. The chain couples TRBV19 to TRBJ1-2; perhaps TRBD1 as D (6 bases). CDR1 and CDR2 (germline): LNHDA, SQIVND (reference sequence). This CDR3 comprises 14 residues. Trimming removed 6 bases from V and 6 bases from J, with 17 bases in between. CDR3 DNA sequence: TGTGCCAGTAGCCCAGGGGCCCTTTATAATGGCTACACCTTC. This translates into CASSPGALYNGYTF.

The V call is TRBV7-8, the J call TRBJ1-2; 8 bases are shared with TRBD1. Per the germline V gene, CDR1 is SGHVS and CDR2 is FQNEAQ. There are 15 residues in the CDR3. With V trimmed by 5 bases and J by 4 bases, 9 bases remained unmatched. Written as DNA, the CDR3 is TGTGCCAGCAGCCAAGATTCAGGGGGCGGCTATGGCTACACCTTC. Translating gives CASSQDSGGGYGYTF.

This clonotype was counted between two and nine times. The V call is TRBV7-7, the J call TRBJ2-3, with D tentatively TRBD2 (6 bases). Trimming cost V 6 bases and J 3 bases, with 13 bases left between them. The germline gives CDR1 SSHAT, CDR2 FNYEAQ (reference sequence). The CDR3 length is 14 residues. CDR3 in amino acids: CASRALGGTDTQYF. CDR3 DNA: TGTGCCAGCAGGGCCCTGGGAGGAACAGATACGCAGTATTTT. The full variable domain, rest sourced from reference TRBV7-7 and TRBJ2-3, is GAGVSQSPRYKVTKRGQDVTLRCDPISSHATLYWYQQALGQGPEFLTYFNYEAQPDKSGLPSDRFSAERPEGSISTLTIQRTEQRDSAMYRCASRALGGTDTQYFGPGTRLTVL.

This clonotype was seen ten or more times. The chain couples TRBV29-1 to TRBJ1-1, with a weak D call TRBD1 (5 bases). The germline V and J ends were trimmed by 4 bases and 2 bases, with 8 bases remaining between them. CDR1 and CDR2 from the germline V gene are SQVTM and ANQGSEA. This CDR3 has 12 amino acids. The CDR3 DNA follows: TGCAGCGTTGGACAGTCTAACACTGAAGCTTTCTTT. Encoded protein: CSVGQSNTEAFF.

This clonotype has ten or more counts. The rearrangement links TRBV9 to TRBJ2-5; TRBD1 matches 7 bases. CDR1 SGDLS and CDR2 YYNGEE come from the germline V gene. There are 14 residues in the CDR3. V shed 3 bases, J shed 1 base, and the junction held 3 bases outside the gene matches. The CDR3 DNA reads as TGTGCCAGCAGCGCCGGGGACAGCCAAGAGACCCAGTACTTC. Protein: CASSAGDSQETQYF.

This sequence joins TRBV19 and TRBJ2-7; D may be TRBD1 or TRBD2 (5 bases each). This CDR3 contains 15 residues. The V end was cut by 3 bases, the J end by 6 bases, with 18 bases between. Per germline, CDR1 LNHDA and CDR2 SQIVND (reference sequence). The CDR3 spells CASSIGLGALGEQYF. CDR3 sequence (DNA): TGTGCCAGTAGTATTGGTCTCGGGGCGCTGGGCGAGCAGTACTTC.